The entry below gives a single TCR beta chain sequence along with its context. This sample was taken from a study of cytomegalovirus exposure and HLA in healthy donors. The V end was cut by 5 bases, the J end by 4 bases, with 17 bases between. The CDR3 length is 15 residues. Germline-derived CDR1 and CDR2 are MDHEN and SYDVKM. PCR was performed using 60 Vbeta and 13 Jbeta primers. Some clones are missing from TCRdb's copy, which holds only in-frame ones; the method was immunoSEQ multiplex PCR. The sample has around 200,000 clones, roughly 82% seen once. The sequenced sample consisted of PBMCs. This rearrangement joins TRBV28 to TRBJ2-5, with D perhaps matching TRBD1 (5 bases). The sequence was collected from a girl aged 2 to 10 in good health and CMV-seropositive. DNA for the CDR3: TGTGCCAGCAGTGGCAGGGTAAATCCCGGAGAGACCCAGTACTTC. This encodes CASSGRVNPGETQYF.